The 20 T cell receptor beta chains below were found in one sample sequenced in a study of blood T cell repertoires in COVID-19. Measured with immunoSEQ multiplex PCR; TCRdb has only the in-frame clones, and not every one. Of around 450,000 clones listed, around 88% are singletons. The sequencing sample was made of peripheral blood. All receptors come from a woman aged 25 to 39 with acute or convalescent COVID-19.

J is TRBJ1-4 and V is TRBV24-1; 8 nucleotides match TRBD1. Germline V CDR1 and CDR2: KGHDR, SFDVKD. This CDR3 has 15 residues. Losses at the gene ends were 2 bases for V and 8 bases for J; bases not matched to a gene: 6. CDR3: CATSDSRGPGEKLFF. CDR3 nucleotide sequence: TGTGCCACCAGTGATTCCAGGGGGCCGGGCGAAAAACTGTTTTTT.

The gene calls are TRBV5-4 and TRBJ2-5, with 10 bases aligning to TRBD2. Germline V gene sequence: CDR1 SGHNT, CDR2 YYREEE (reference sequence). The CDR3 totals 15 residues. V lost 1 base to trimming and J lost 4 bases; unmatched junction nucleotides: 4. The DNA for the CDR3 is TGTGCCAGCAGCTTGCGTACTAGCGGGGTAGAGACCCAGTACTTC. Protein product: CASSLRTSGVETQYF.

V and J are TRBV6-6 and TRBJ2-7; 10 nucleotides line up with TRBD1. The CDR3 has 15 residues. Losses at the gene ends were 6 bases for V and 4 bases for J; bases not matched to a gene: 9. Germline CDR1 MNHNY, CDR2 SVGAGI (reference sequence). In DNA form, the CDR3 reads TGTGCCAGCAGGACCGGGACAGGGGCTGTGTACGAGCAGTACTTC. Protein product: CASRTGTGAVYEQYF.

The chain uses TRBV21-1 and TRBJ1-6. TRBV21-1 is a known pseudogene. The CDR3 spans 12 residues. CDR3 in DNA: TGTGGGGGAGGGACACCCTCAAGAGCCCTCCACTTT. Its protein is CGGGTPSRALHF.

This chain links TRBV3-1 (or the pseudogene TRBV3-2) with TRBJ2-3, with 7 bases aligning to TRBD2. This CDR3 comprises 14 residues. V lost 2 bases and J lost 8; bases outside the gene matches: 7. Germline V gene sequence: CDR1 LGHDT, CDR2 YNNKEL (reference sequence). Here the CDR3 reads CASSQPGLEVTQYF. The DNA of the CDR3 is TGTGCCAGCAGCCAACCCGGACTAGAGGTTACGCAGTATTTT.

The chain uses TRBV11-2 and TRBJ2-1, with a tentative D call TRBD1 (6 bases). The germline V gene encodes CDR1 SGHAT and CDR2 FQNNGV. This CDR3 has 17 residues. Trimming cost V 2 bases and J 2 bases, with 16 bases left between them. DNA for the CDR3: TGTGCCAGCAGCTTATTGTACGAGAAGGGGGCCTACAATGAGCAGTTCTTC. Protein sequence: CASSLLYEKGAYNEQFF.

CDR3 DNA sequence: TGTGCCAGCAGCCAAGGATCGGTGAATCAGCCCCAGCATTTT. This encodes CASSQGSVNQPQHF. The J gene is TRBJ1-5, the V gene TRBV3-1 (or the pseudogene TRBV3-2), with D hard to call. The CDR3 is made up of 14 amino acids. Germline V gives CDR1 LGHDT, CDR2 YNNKEL (reference sequence). V was clipped by 1 base and J by 4 bases, with 8 bases between them.

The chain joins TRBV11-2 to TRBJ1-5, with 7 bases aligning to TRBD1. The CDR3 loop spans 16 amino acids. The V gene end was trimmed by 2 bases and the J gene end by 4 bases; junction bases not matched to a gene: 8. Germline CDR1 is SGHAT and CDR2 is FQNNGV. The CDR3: CASSLLSGTENQPQHF. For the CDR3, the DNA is TGTGCCAGCAGCTTACTATCAGGGACAGAAAATCAGCCCCAGCATTTT.

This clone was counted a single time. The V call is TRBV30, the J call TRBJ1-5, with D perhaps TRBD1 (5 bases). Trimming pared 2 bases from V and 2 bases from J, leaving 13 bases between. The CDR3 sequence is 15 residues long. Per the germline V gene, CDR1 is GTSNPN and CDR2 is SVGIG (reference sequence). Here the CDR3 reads CAWSPKGRGNQPQHF. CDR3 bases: TGTGCCTGGAGTCCGAAGGGGCGCGGCAATCAGCCCCAGCATTTT.

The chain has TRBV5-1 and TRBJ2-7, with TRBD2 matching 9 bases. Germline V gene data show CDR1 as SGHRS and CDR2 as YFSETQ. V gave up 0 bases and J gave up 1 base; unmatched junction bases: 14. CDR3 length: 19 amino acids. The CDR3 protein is CASSLVFASGVLGSYEQYF. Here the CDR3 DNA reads TGCGCCAGCAGCTTGGTTTTTGCTAGCGGGGTCCTTGGGTCCTACGAGCAGTACTTC.

The CDR3 region is CASSASSHTDTQYF. The CDR3 coding sequence is TGTGCCAGCAGCGCAAGCTCCCACACAGATACGCAGTATTTT. The rearrangement links TRBV9 to TRBJ2-3; the D is unclear. V lost 3 bases and J lost 2, with 10 bases in between. CDR1 is SGDLS, CDR2 YYNGEE, per germline. The CDR3 runs to 14 residues.

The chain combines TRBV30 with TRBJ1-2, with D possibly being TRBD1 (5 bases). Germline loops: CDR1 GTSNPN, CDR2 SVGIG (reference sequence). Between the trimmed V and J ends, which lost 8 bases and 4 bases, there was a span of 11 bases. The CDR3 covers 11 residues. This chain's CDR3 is CAGPGLYGYTF. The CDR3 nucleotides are TGTGCCGGCCCAGGGCTCTATGGCTACACCTTC.

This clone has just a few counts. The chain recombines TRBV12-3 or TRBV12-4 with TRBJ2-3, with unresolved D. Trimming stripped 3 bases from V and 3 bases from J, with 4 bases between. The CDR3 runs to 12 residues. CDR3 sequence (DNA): TGTGCCAGCAGTTTCGGGACAGATACGCAGTATTTT. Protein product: CASSFGTDTQYF.

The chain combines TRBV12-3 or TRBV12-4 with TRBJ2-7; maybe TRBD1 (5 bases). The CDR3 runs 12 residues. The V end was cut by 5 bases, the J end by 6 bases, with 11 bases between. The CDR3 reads CASSRTGPEQYF. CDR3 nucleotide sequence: TGTGCCAGCAGTCGAACAGGTCCCGAGCAGTACTTC.

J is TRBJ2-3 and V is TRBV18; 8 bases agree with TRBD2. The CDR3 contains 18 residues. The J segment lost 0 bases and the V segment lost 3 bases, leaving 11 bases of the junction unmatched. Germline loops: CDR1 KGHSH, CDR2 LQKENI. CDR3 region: CASSPSGEALLSTDTQYF. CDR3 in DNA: TGTGCCAGCTCACCTAGCGGGGAGGCCCTACTAAGCACAGATACGCAGTATTTT.

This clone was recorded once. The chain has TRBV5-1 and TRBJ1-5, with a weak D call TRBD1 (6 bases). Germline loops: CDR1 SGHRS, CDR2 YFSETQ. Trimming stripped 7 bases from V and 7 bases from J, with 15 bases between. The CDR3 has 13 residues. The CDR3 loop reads CASSEGGGQPQHF. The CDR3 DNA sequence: TGCGCCAGCTCAGAGGGGGGGGGACAGCCCCAGCATTTT.

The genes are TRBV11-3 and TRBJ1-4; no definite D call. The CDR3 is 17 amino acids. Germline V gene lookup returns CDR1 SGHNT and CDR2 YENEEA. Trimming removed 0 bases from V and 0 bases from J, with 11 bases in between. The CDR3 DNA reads TGTGCCAGCAGCTTAGAAGGAGGGTCTGCAACTAATGAAAAACTGTTTTTT. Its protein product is CASSLEGGSATNEKLFF.

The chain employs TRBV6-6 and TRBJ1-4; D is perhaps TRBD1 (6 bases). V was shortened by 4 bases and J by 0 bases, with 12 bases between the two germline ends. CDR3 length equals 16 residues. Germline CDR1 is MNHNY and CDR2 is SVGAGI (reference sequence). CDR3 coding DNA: TGTGCCAGCAGTTCAAATCCAGGGGCAACTAATGAAAAACTGTTTTTT. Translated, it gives CASSSNPGATNEKLFF.

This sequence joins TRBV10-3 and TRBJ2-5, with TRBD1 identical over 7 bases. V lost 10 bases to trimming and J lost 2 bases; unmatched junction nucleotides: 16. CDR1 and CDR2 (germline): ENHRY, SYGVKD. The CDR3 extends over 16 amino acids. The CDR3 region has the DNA TGTGCCACACAGGGGTCCCTGGGGTTGGTGCAAGAGACCCAGTACTTC. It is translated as CATQGSLGLVQETQYF.

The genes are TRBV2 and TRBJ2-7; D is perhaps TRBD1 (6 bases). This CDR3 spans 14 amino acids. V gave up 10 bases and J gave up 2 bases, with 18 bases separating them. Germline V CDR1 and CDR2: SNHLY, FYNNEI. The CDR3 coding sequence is TGTGCCACATCCACCAACAGGGCAACCTACGAGCAGTACTTC. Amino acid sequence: CATSTNRATYEQYF.